These 7 T cell receptor beta chains originate from one sample sequenced in a study of T cells in Graves' hyperthyroidism and ophthalmopathy. Amplification of TCR beta CDR3 regions used RNA as the template. First-round RT-PCR with HTBI primers amplified the TCR CDR3 region. TCRdb processed the multiplex PCR reads anew with MiXCR; each CDR3 protein has one entry. The data show 450,000 to 600,000 distinct CDR3 sequences, with about 20% seen just once and 45% to 50% held by the top ten. Material for sequencing was blood. Source of these receptors: a man between 35 and 55 years old with Graves' ophthalmopathy.

CDR3 DNA: TGTGCCAGCAGCCCGGTCCGAGGGCCCTCCTACAATGAGCAGTTCTTC. Translating gives CASSPVRGPSYNEQFF. The chain uses TRBV11-2 and TRBJ2-1; D perhaps matches TRBD2 (5 bases). Trimming pared 5 bases from V and 0 bases from J, leaving 14 bases between. The CDR3 contains 16 residues. Per the germline V gene, CDR1 is SGHAT and CDR2 is FQNNGV.

This clonotype was counted between two and nine times. This chain joins TRBV20-1 and TRBJ2-7, with 7 bases aligning to TRBD2. V lost 5 bases, J lost 7 bases, and 14 bases stayed unmatched. Germline values: CDR1 DFQATT, CDR2 SNEGSKA (reference sequence). CDR3 length: 14 residues. CDR3 in DNA: TGCAGTGCTTGGGAGGGTTCGGGCCGGCGGGAGCAGTACTTC. This sequence encodes CSAWEGSGRREQYF.

About this clonotype: It may be a read error: a sequence one base away is much more abundant. The chain joins TRBV3-1 to TRBJ2-7; 8 nucleotides line up with TRBD2. The CDR3 extends over 13 amino acids. After removal of 4 bases from V and 2 bases from J, the junction contained 1 base not matched to a gene. The germline gives CDR1 LGHDT, CDR2 YNNKEL (reference sequence). CDR3 sequence: CASSRGLAYEQYF. The CDR3 nucleotides read TGTGCCAGCAGCCGGGGACTAGCCTACGAGCAGTACTTC.

This clonotype has only a few counts. The chain uses TRBV11-2 and TRBJ2-1; the match to TRBD2 covers 15 bases. Germline CDR1 is SGHAT and CDR2 is FQNNGV. V shed 8 bases, J shed 7 bases, and the junction held 18 bases outside the gene matches. This CDR3 contains 19 residues. The CDR3 region has the DNA TGTGCCAGCGGATACCCCCCTACCGGGACTAGCGGGAGGCCGAATGAGCAGTTCTTC. Translating it yields CASGYPPTGTSGRPNEQFF.

This clonotype showed up many times. The genes are TRBV14 and TRBJ2-7; D remains unclear. CDR3 length: 14 amino acids. V lost 1 base, J lost 7 bases, and 14 bases lay in between. Germline V CDR1 and CDR2: SGHDN, FVKESK. The DNA for the CDR3 is TGTGCCAGCAGCCAAGCCTTGGTGTACGGGGAGCAGTACTTC. Protein: CASSQALVYGEQYF. Based on the CDR3 plus reference TRBV14 and TRBJ2-7, the full variable domain is EAGVTQFPSHSVIEKGQTVTLRCDPISGHDNLYWYRRVMGKEIKFLLHFVKESKQDESGMPNNRFLAERTGGTYSTLKVQPAELEDSGVYFCASSQALVYGEQYFGPGTRLTVT.

The chain is built from TRBV29-1 and TRBJ2-1, with 10 bases fitting TRBD2. The germline V gene has CDR1 SQVTM and CDR2 ANQGSEA. The CDR3 spans 14 residues. J was trimmed by 7 bases and V by 2 bases; bases with no gene match: 5. CDR3 in amino acids: CSVEPSGRLNEQFF. The CDR3 DNA sequence: TGCAGCGTTGAACCTAGCGGGAGACTGAATGAGCAGTTCTTC.

This chain joins TRBV6-1 and TRBJ2-7, with 13 bases identical to TRBD2. V lost 1 base, J lost 2 bases, and 5 bases stayed unmatched. Germline V gives CDR1 MNHNS, CDR2 SASEGT. There are 17 residues in the CDR3. DNA for the CDR3: TGTGCCAGCAGTGAAGGGACTAGCGGGGGCCAACCCTACGAGCAGTACTTC. Translating it yields CASSEGTSGGQPYEQYF.